The rows below give T cell receptor beta chains drawn from one sample of a study of Graves' ophthalmopathy and Graves' hyperthyroidism. TCRdb re-analysed the multiplex PCR reads in MiXCR, keeping a single row per CDR3 protein. Found here are about 660,000 distinct CDR3 sequences, over 40% of them singletons; the top ten hold more than 2.5%. The sequenced sample was peripheral blood. All receptors derive from an adult man with Graves' ophthalmopathy. The CDR3 runs from the conserved cysteine through the conserved F or W. A D gene is named only where the DNA matches it firmly. Where a row states a size, it is once, few, many or the class of an expanded clone; other rows omit it.

>.|TRBJ2-1|TRBD1|TRBV10-3
CAISLQGSNEQFF
TGTGCCATCAGCCTACAGGGGAGCAATGAGCAGTTCTTC
>many|TRBJ2-5|.|TRBV2
CASSERVQETQYF
TGTGCCAGCAGCGAGAGGGTTCAAGAGACCCAGTACTTC
>.|TRBJ1-5|.|TRBV24-1
CATSGQHGNQPQHF
TGTGCCACCAGTGGTCAACATGGCAATCAGCCCCAGCATTTT
>.|TRBJ2-7|.|TRBV2
CASRKQGPCKQYF
TGTGCCAGCAGGAAACAGGGCCCCTGCAAGCAGTACTTC
>.|TRBJ2-5|TRBD2|TRBV7-9
CASSQDMVASGGPRETQYF
TGCGCCAGCAGCCAAGATATGGTAGCTAGCGGGGGGCCCCGGGAGACCCAGTACTTC
>.|TRBJ2-5|.|TRBV20-1
CSARYLQETQYF
TGCAGTGCTAGATACCTCCAAGAGACCCAGTACTTC
>few|TRBJ1-2|TRBD1|TRBV6-1
CASSSLTGGTYGYTF
TGTGCCAGCAGTTCCCTGACAGGGGGCACCTATGGCTACACCTTC
>many|TRBJ1-6|TRBD1|TRBV4-3
CASSRGGQGNSPLHF
TGCGCCAGCAGCCGAGGCGGACAGGGAAATTCACCCCTCCACTTT
>few|TRBJ1-4|TRBD1|TRBV20-1
CSASHDRAPPTNEKLFF
TGCAGTGCTAGCCACGACAGGGCCCCCCCAACTAATGAAAAACTGTTTTTT
>many|TRBJ1-5|.|TRBV7-2
CASSDSSNQPQHF
TGTGCCAGCAGCGACAGTAGCAATCAGCCCCAGCATTTT
>many|TRBJ1-5|TRBD1|TRBV19
CASSMGGKDRALARNQPQHF
TGTGCCAGTAGTATGGGTGGTAAGGACAGGGCCCTCGCACGCAATCAGCCCCAGCATTTT
>.|TRBJ2-7|TRBD1|TRBV25-1
CASSGLGQGTPRTSHYEQYF
TGTGCCAGCAGTGGGTTAGGACAGGGGACTCCCCGCACGTCGCATTACGAGCAGTACTTC
>many|TRBJ2-7|TRBD2|TRBV5-1
CASSLAAGDNEQYF
TGCGCCAGCAGCTTGGCAGCGGGAGACAACGAGCAGTACTTC
>many|TRBJ1-2|TRBD1|TRBV20-1
CSAGGQGAKGYTF
TGCAGTGCTGGGGGACAGGGGGCTAAAGGCTACACCTTC
>.|TRBJ2-6|.|TRBV7-9
CASSSGGHGANVLTF
TGTGCCAGCTCCTCCGGGGGACATGGGGCCAACGTCCTGACTTTC
>.|TRBJ2-7|TRBD2|TRBV12-3/TRBV12-4
CASSPHRGGLAPEASYEQYF
TGTGCCAGCAGTCCCCACCGAGGAGGACTAGCACCAGAAGCCTCCTACGAGCAGTACTTC
>many|TRBJ2-5|TRBD2|TRBV12-3/TRBV12-4
CASSLVGTSLQETQYF
TGTGCCAGCAGTTTAGTAGGGACTAGCCTACAAGAGACCCAGTACTTC
>.|TRBJ2-7|.|TRBV7-9
CASSSGTEQYF
TGTGCCAGCAGCTCCGGGACCGAGCAGTACTTC
>.|TRBJ1-3|TRBD1|TRBV5-5
CASTKTGDSGNTIYF
TGTGCCAGCACCAAGACAGGGGACTCTGGAAACACCATATATTTT
>few|TRBJ1-2|.|TRBV7-3
CASSLIGGTANYGYTF
TGTGCCAGCAGCTTAATCGGGGGTACAGCTAACTATGGCTACACCTTC
>.|TRBJ1-1|.|TRBV29-1
CSLGPKNTEAFF
TGCAGCTTAGGCCCTAAGAACACTGAAGCTTTCTTT
>once|TRBJ2-5|.|TRBV7-9
CASSVASSETQYF
TGTGCCAGCAGCGTTGCTAGTAGCGAGACCCAGTACTTC
>.|TRBJ2-5|TRBD2|TRBV10-2
CASRSPSGGVQETQYF
TGCGCCAGCAGGTCCCCTAGCGGGGGGGTCCAAGAGACCCAGTACTTC
>.|TRBJ2-1|.|TRBV19
CASSTRLVVEQFF
TGTGCCAGTAGTACCAGACTAGTTGTTGAGCAGTTCTTC
>.|TRBJ2-7|.|TRBV14
CASSQLGGNAYEQYF
TGTGCCAGCAGCCAATTAGGGGGTAACGCCTACGAGCAGTACTTC
>few|TRBJ2-7|TRBD1|TRBV3-1
CASSLSAGQGSNEQYF
TGTGCCAGCAGCTTATCTGCGGGACAGGGTAGCAACGAGCAGTACTTT
>.|TRBJ1-5|TRBD1|TRBV24-1
CATSESRDRGNQPQHF
TGTGCCACCAGTGAGAGCCGGGACAGGGGCAATCAGCCCCAGCATTTT
>.|TRBJ1-5|.|TRBV9
CASLLQITGTSNSNQPQHF
TGTGCCAGCCTATTGCAGATAACGGGGACATCGAATAGCAATCAGCCCCAGCATTTT
>.|TRBJ2-5|TRBD1|TRBV10-3
CATGQGGETQYF
TGTGCCACCGGACAGGGGGGAGAGACCCAGTACTTC
>many|TRBJ2-5|.|TRBV15
CATSARRFRLETQYF
TGTGCCACCAGCGCCCGAAGGTTCAGGTTAGAGACCCAGTACTTC
>many|TRBJ1-2|TRBD1|TRBV29-1
CSVPRDRDYGYTF
TGCAGCGTACCCCGGGACAGGGACTATGGCTACACCTTC
>.|TRBJ1-1|.|TRBV4-2
CASSHVAGPDTEAFF
TGTGCCAGCAGCCATGTTGCGGGCCCTGACACTGAAGCTTTCTTT
>.|TRBJ2-1|TRBD2|TRBV24-1
CATSGREDQGEQFF
TGTGCCACCAGTGGGCGGGAGGATCAGGGTGAGCAGTTCTTC
>few|TRBJ2-3|.|TRBV15
CATSKGFGGTDTQYF
TGTGCCACCAGCAAGGGGTTCGGGGGCACAGATACGCAGTATTTT